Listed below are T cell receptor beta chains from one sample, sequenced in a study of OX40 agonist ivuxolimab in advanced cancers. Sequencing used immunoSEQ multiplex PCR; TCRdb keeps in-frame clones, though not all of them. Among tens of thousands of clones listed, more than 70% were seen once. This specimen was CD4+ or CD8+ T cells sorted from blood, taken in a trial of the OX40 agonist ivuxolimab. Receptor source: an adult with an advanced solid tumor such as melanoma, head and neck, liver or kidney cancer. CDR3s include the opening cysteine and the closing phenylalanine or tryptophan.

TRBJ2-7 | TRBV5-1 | CASSGSGTSDEQYF
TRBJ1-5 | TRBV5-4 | CASSQQGLVGQPQHF
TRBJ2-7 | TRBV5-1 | CASTLAGMGSYEQYF
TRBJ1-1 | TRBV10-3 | CAISGGRLNTEAFF
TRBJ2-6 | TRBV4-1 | CASSPIGMGANVLTF
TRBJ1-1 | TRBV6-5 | CASSYPGTGTEAFF
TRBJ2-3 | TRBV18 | CASSGTSGGAGTDTQYF
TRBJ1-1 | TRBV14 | CASSRTGNTEAFF
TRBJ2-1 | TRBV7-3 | CASSPGGVHNEQFF
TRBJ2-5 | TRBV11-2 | CASSLQAFQETQYF
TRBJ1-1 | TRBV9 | CASSLRQSNTEAFF
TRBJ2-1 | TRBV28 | CASSRTKFEQFF
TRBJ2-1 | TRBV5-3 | CARSLRTIGQGDGYNEQFF
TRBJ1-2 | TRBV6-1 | CASSGGQANYGYTF
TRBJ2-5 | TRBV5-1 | CASSLGETGGYQETQYF
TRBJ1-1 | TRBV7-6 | CASSQDRGTEAFF
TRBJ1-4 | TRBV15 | CATSARDSGPEKLFF
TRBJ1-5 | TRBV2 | CASKSGSPNQPQHF
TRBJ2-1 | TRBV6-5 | CASADRGQHEQFF
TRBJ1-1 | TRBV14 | CASSQRLLAEAFF
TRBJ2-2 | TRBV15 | CATSRGTANTGELFF
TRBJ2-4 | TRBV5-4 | CASSPTGFAKNIQYF
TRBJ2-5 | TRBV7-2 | CASSLYVSGGAETQYF
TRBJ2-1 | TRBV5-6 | CASSLGGNSYNEQFF
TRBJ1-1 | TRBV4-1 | CASSQEVAGGTEAFF
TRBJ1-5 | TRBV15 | CASGAYDQPQHF
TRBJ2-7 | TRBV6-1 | CASSEARGWASSYEQYF
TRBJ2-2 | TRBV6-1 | CASKRTGQTGELFF
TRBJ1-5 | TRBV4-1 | CASSQQGLVGQPQHF
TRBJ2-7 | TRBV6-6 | CASKIDRGRNEQYF
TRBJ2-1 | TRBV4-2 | CASSQEPPGLYTYNEQFF
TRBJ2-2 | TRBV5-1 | CASSLAPRTGELFF
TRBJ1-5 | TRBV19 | CASKWAGNQPQHF
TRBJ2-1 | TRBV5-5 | CASSFLTGMVNEQFF
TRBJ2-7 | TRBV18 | CASSPEWAGVSEQYF
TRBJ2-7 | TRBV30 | CAWKQGGSWEQYF
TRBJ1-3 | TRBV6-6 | CASAFSSGNTIYF
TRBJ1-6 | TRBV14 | CASSQRTLGNSPLHF
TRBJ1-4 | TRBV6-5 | CASSGPGLLNEKLFF
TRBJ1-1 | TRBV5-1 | CASSPRDYNTEAFF
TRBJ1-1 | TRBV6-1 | CASSEGDEAFF
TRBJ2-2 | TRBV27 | CASRSGPGELFF
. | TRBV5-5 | CASSLGNYEQYF
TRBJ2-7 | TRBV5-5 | CASSHNSGRPSYEQYF
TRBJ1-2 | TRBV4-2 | CASSLGGTANYGYTF
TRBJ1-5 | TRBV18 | CASSPGLNNQPQHF
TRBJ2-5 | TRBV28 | CASSRGSWTQYF
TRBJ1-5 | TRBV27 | CASSPRPYSNQPQHF
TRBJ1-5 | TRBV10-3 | CATQRQNQPQHF
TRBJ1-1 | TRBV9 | CASSGGTTEAFF
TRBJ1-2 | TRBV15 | CATSPRAFSNYGYTF
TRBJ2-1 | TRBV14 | CASSQGFGTSGSLALYNEQFF
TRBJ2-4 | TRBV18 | CASSPPAAKNIQYF
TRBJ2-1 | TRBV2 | CASSEGSGRFYEQFF
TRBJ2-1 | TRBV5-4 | CASSLHQGLFNEQFF
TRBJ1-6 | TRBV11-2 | CASSLARGFQKNSPLHF
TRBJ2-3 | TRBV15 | CATSKGSSTDTQYF
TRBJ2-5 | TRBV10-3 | CAISESAPGMETQYF
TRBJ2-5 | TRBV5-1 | CASSSLAGEGETQYF
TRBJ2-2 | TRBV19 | CASTVVSWGAGELFF